The clone carrying this T cell receptor (beta chain) was seen repeatedly, ten times or more. Antigen: not known. A universal primer site was added by template switching, and unique molecular identifiers were carried by the cDNA. TCRdb independently ran MiXCR on the 5' RACE reads; one entry per CDR3 protein. This sample carries approximately 670,000 distinct CDR3 sequences, roughly 6% of them seen once, and the ten largest clones take 1.5% to 2%. This sample was taken from a study of identical twins. Points from the study as a whole: Twin pairs had excess sharing that was weaker in beta out-of-frame sequences. Modelling approaches yielded underestimates of out-of-frame TCR alpha sharing between monozygotic twins.

The sequencing input was naive T cells sorted from blood. This receptor was identified in a man in his late teens or twenties in good health.

The CDR3 nucleotides are TGTGCCAGCAGTTACCCGGGACCGCGCGAGCAGTACTTC. Residues: CASSYPGPREQYF. The chain uses TRBV6-2 or TRBV6-3 and TRBJ2-7; D tentatively reads TRBD1 or TRBD2 (5 bases each). Germline V gene data show CDR1 as MNHEY and CDR2 as SVGEGT. This CDR3 has 13 residues. Trimming cost V 2 bases and J 6 bases, with 11 bases left between them.